One sample yielded the 15 T cell receptor beta chains listed below, sequenced in a study of blood T cell repertoires in COVID-19. Sequencing used immunoSEQ multiplex PCR; TCRdb keeps in-frame clones, though not all of them. Of around 300,000 clones listed, more than 70% are singletons. The specimen was peripheral blood. Receptors originate from a woman aged 25-40 years with COVID-19, enrolled during active disease.

The chain couples TRBV2 to TRBJ1-2, with D perhaps matching TRBD1 (6 bases). Germline CDR1 reads SNHLY; CDR2 reads FYNNEI. V was shortened by 8 bases and J by 10 bases, with 23 bases between the two germline ends. There are 14 residues in the CDR3. The CDR3 sequence: CASRSLQGRNVYTF. The CDR3 coding sequence is TGTGCCAGCCGGAGTTTACAGGGTCGCAACGTCTACACCTTC.

J is TRBJ1-6 and V is TRBV6-5; maybe TRBD1 (6 bases). The CDR3 length is 15 residues. The germline V and J ends were trimmed by 10 bases and 5 bases, with 18 bases remaining between them. CDR1 and CDR2 from the germline V gene are MNHEY and SVGAGI. CDR3 sequence reads: CATSRGGADNSPLHF. CDR3 nucleotides: TGTGCCACCTCCCGTGGGGGGGCTGATAATTCACCCCTCCACTTT.

This clone came up once. The chain's CDR3 is CAWRGQINTEAFF. CDR3 coding DNA: TGTGCCTGGAGGGGACAAATTAACACTGAAGCTTTCTTT. This rearrangement joins TRBV30 to TRBJ1-1, with D possibly being TRBD1 (6 bases). Germline CDR1 and CDR2: GTSNPN and SVGIG (reference sequence). V was pared by 3 bases and J by 2 bases, with 10 bases between. The CDR3 length is 13 residues.

The chain has TRBV3-1 (or the pseudogene TRBV3-2) and TRBJ2-3, with 9 bases lining up with TRBD2. CDR3 length: 14 residues. Per germline, CDR1 LGHDT and CDR2 YNNKEL (reference sequence). With 4 bases clipped from V and 6 bases from J, the junction kept 5 bases outside the gene matches. The CDR3 loop reads CASSRTSAGDTQYF. The CDR3 region has the DNA TGTGCCAGCAGCCGGACTAGCGCTGGGGATACGCAGTATTTT.

The chain's CDR3 is CASSWGLAGGEQYF. The CDR3 DNA reads TGTGCCAGCAGCTGGGGACTAGCGGGGGGTGAGCAGTACTTC. This chain connects TRBV5-6 to TRBJ2-7; 15 nucleotides line up with TRBD2. Per germline, CDR1 SGHDT and CDR2 YYEEEE. CDR3 size: 14 residues. Germline trimming cut 3 bases from V and 7 bases from J; bases unmatched to any gene: 2.

The chain links TRBV7-9 to TRBJ2-2; D possibly corresponds to TRBD2 (6 bases). CDR1 is SEHNR and CDR2 is FQNEAQ in the germline V gene (reference sequence). V gave up 2 bases and J gave up 6 bases, with 10 bases separating them. The CDR3 extends over 14 amino acids. The CDR3 loop reads CASSLQSGAGELFF. For the CDR3, the DNA is TGTGCCAGCAGCTTACAGTCGGGGGCCGGGGAGCTGTTTTTT.

The chain links TRBV19 to TRBJ1-5, with 9 bases lining up with TRBD1. Looked up from germline, CDR1 is LNHDA and CDR2 is SQIVND (reference sequence). J lost 7 bases, V lost 9 bases, and 7 bases had no gene match. The CDR3 totals 13 residues. The chain's CDR3 is CARLDRGGQPQHF. As DNA, the CDR3 is TGTGCCAGACTGGACAGGGGTGGCCAGCCCCAGCATTTT.

In this sample, this clone turned up once. J is TRBJ2-2 and V is TRBV2; D unclear. Trimming stripped 7 bases from V and 6 bases from J, with 9 bases between. CDR3 length: 12 residues. Germline CDR1 and CDR2: SNHLY and FYNNEI. CDR3 sequence (DNA): TGTGCCAGCAACGAGGTTCCCGGGGAGCTGTTTTTT. Translating it yields CASNEVPGELFF.

V is TRBV27 and J is TRBJ2-7, with D unclear. Germline V gene lookup returns CDR1 MNHEY and CDR2 SMNVEV (reference sequence). CDR3 length: 14 residues. V was cut by 2 bases and J by 5 bases, with 13 bases left in between. The CDR3 DNA reads TGTGCCAGCAGTTTACGAGGCGGCAACAACGAGCAGTACGTC. Translating gives CASSLRGGNNEQYV.

The rearrangement uses TRBV7-9 and TRBJ2-5; D perhaps matches TRBD1 (6 bases). Trimming removed 2 bases from V and 1 base from J, with 11 bases in between. Germline assignment: CDR1 SEHNR and CDR2 FQNEAQ (reference sequence). CDR3 length: 15 amino acids. DNA for the CDR3: TGTGCCAGCAGCTTACAGGGGCACCCCCAAGAGACCCAGTACTTC. It is translated as CASSLQGHPQETQYF.

This clone was seen only once. The chain recombines TRBV2 with TRBJ1-6; D uncertain. Germline assignment: CDR1 SNHLY and CDR2 FYNNEI. The CDR3 contains 13 residues. The germline V and J ends were trimmed by 8 bases and 5 bases, with 10 bases remaining between them. This CDR3 reads CASCRSNNSPLHF. The CDR3 nucleotides are TGTGCCAGCTGCAGGTCGAATAATTCACCCCTCCACTTT.

V usage is TRBV18 and J usage is TRBJ1-6; TRBD1 is a possible D gene (6 bases). CDR1 and CDR2 from the germline V gene are KGHSH and LQKENI. V was cut by 2 bases and J by 8 bases, with 13 bases left in between. The CDR3 has 15 amino acids. This CDR3 reads CASSPGQGFDSPLHF. For the CDR3, the DNA is TGTGCCAGCTCACCAGGGCAGGGGTTTGATTCACCCCTCCACTTT.

This chain connects TRBV6-5 to TRBJ2-2, with D possibly being TRBD2 (5 bases). CDR1 is MNHEY, CDR2 SVGAGI, per germline. The CDR3 totals 14 residues. Trimming took off 7 bases at V and 7 bases at J, with 16 bases between the two ends. The DNA of the CDR3 is TGTGCCAGCATAAGTCTGACGGGGAACGGGGAGCTGTTTTTT. It encodes CASISLTGNGELFF.

This chain links TRBV19 with TRBJ1-1, with unresolved D. The CDR3 totals 14 residues. Germline lookup yields CDR1 LNHDA and CDR2 SQIVND (reference sequence). V was shortened by 3 bases and J by 0 bases, with 8 bases between the two germline ends. The CDR3 reads CASSIPGMNTEAFF. The DNA for the CDR3 is TGTGCCAGTAGTATCCCGGGGATGAACACTGAAGCTTTCTTT.

The chain carries TRBV5-1 and TRBJ1-2; D is ambiguous. The length of the CDR3 is 13 residues. Trimming shortened V by 3 bases and J by 6 bases, and 12 bases separated the two germline ends. Germline V lookup: CDR1 SGHRS, CDR2 YFSETQ. The CDR3 loop reads CASSSPLPDGYTF. CDR3 in DNA: TGCGCCAGCAGCTCCCCCCTGCCGGATGGCTACACCTTC.